Listed here are 6 T cell receptor beta chains from one sample, sequenced in a study of metastatic and nonmetastatic thyroid tumors. MiXCR re-clonotyped the PCR reads for TCRdb. This sample has 30,000 to 50,000 clones, with about 13% found just once. Thyroid surgery was preceded by no treatment in any patient. Input material: blood. The receptors stem from a female donor with papillary thyroid cancer or a benign thyroid nodule (not recorded which). Some clones in this sample may be carry-over from other donors' samples.

This clone was seen many times. The V call is TRBV5-1, the J call TRBJ1-1; 9 bases are shared with TRBD1. The CDR3 loop spans 15 amino acids. CDR1 and CDR2 (germline): SGHRS, YFSETQ. The V gene end was trimmed by 5 bases and the J gene end by 6 bases; junction bases not matched to a gene: 11. The CDR3 bases are TGCGCCAGCAGTCCCTCGGGACAGGGACTATCTGAAGCTTTCTTT. Translated, it gives CASSPSGQGLSEAFF.

This clone was seen ten or more times. The J gene is TRBJ2-7, the V gene TRBV11-1; D is tentatively TRBD1 or TRBD2 (5 bases each). The V and J ends lost 5 bases and 2 bases respectively, with 16 bases between them. Germline V lookup: CDR1 SGHAT, CDR2 FQDESV (reference sequence). The length of the CDR3 is 15 residues. The CDR3 is CASSEGRNPPYEQYF. CDR3 in DNA: TGTGCCAGCAGCGAGGGGAGAAATCCACCCTACGAGCAGTACTTC.

On this clone: A much larger clonotype is one base distant, so this may be a read error. Within the sample, other DNA sequences also encode this same CDR3. The chain links TRBV29-1 to TRBJ1-2; no definite D call. The CDR3 has 10 residues. Germline CDR1 SQVTM, CDR2 ANQGSEA. The chain's CDR3 is CSVADEGYTF. The CDR3 bases are TGCAGCGTTGCCGACGAAGGCTACACATTC.

This clone was seen at least ten times. This sequence joins TRBV2 and TRBJ2-7, with 7 bases lining up with TRBD2. The CDR3 extends over 15 amino acids. CDR1 and CDR2 from the germline V gene are SNHLY and FYNNEI. Germline trimming cut 10 bases from V and 2 bases from J; bases unmatched to any gene: 14. As DNA, the CDR3 is TGTGCCACCTTCCTGGGCGGGAGCCCCCCCTACGAGCAGTACTTC. It translates to CATFLGGSPPYEQYF.

This clone occurred many times. The chain carries TRBV15 and TRBJ1-1; TRBD1 matches 7 bases. The J segment lost 5 bases and the V segment lost 3 bases, leaving 6 bases of the junction unmatched. The CDR3 is 14 residues long. The germline V gene has CDR1 LNHNV and CDR2 YYDKDF (reference sequence). The CDR3 here is CATSSSQGETEAFF. The CDR3 region has the DNA TGTGCCACCAGCAGTTCGCAGGGGGAGACTGAAGCTTTCTTT.

This clone is labeled medium-sized (0.01 to 0.1%). V usage is TRBV28 and J usage is TRBJ2-1; 12 bases line up with TRBD2. The length of the CDR3 is 16 residues. After removal of 8 bases from V and 6 bases from J, the junction contained 11 bases not matched to a gene. CDR1 is MDHEN and CDR2 is SYDVKM in the germline V gene. As DNA, the CDR3 is TGTGCCAGCCAGTCTAGCGGGAGGGCCGGGGCCAATGAGCAGTTCTTC. It yields the protein CASQSSGRAGANEQFF.